The source of this T cell receptor beta chain is a study of PD-1 blockade in classical Hodgkin lymphoma (dated by TCRdb to about 2020). About the study as a whole: Nivolumab dosing was 3 mg/kg intravenously every 2 weeks, continuing until either disease progression or unacceptable toxicity. The study used TCR beta sequencing and CyTOF to define a peripheral blood immune signature of response to PD-1 blockade in classical Hodgkin lymphoma.

The time point label of this sample denotes: cycle 4 day 1 (C4D1), after 6 weeks of nivolumab. All trial patients had relapsed after autologous stem cell transplantation, with cohorts A, B and C differing in prior brentuximab vedotin exposure. The trial cohort comprised approximately 55 patients with relapsed/refractory classical Hodgkin lymphoma whose best overall responses were complete response, partial response or progressive disease. Trial patients were treated with single-agent nivolumab in the multi-cohort phase II CheckMate 205 trial. An independent review committee assessed best overall response by applying the 2007 International Working Group response criteria. Trial PBMCs were obtained immediately prior to nivolumab initiation (C1D1) and on therapy at cycle 2 day 1 and cycle 4 day 1. Peripheral blood was collected in 8 mL Vacutainer Cell Preparation Tubes, from which PBMCs were isolated by centrifugation and then cryopreserved.

Note on this clone: No antigen is known for it. The record has no base qualities; no much larger clone is one base away.

Genomic DNA was extracted with the Qiagen DNeasy kit from unsorted PBMCs and from negatively selected CD4+ and CD8+ fractions. TCR beta CDR3 regions were amplified by immunoSEQ multiplex PCR using primers annealing to V and J segments. A synthetic immune receptor repertoire was used to minimize amplification bias, and any residual bias was removed computationally once sequencing was done. The study's own analysis went as follows. Custom Python scripts were used to quantify repertoire diversity as the Shannon entropy index. Unsorted, CD4+ and CD8+ repertoires were examined separately, except in combined analyses, for which CD4+ and CD8+ sequences were merged in silico. Clonal expansion was defined as at least a 2-fold frequency increase after treatment relative to C1D1, with a pseudocount of 0.5 for undetected baseline clones. Clones with 0 or 1 copy at C1D1 were classified as singleton clones, and clones with 2 or more copies were classified as non-singleton clones. Clones expanded in unsorted samples were annotated as CD4+, CD8+ or unknown by matching protein sequences in sorted samples from the same patient. Wilcoxon tests on paired samples were used to test diversity changes from C1D1 to C4D1. TCRdb carries this immuneACCESS record with in-frame sequences only. Its versions omit some clonotypes, under half of them owing to an unresolved V gene in the studies checked, with the rest unexplained. For V, J and clone size, that table is used; D and trimming come from the DNA. The sample contains 20,000 to 25,000 clones, over 65% of them found a single time. Around 23% of the sample is held by the ten biggest clonotypes.

The paper as a whole reports these results and caveats: Trial patients achieving complete response had baseline diversity similar to newly diagnosed patients, whereas partial responders and progressors had significantly lower diversity. Newly diagnosed patients were reported to have lower baseline TCR diversity than healthy donors, and relapsed/refractory patients were reported to have lower baseline TCR diversity still. The study was limited to a single clinical trial cohort, and causes of repertoire differences, possibly disease activity or prior therapy, remained undefined. By C4D1, a significant rise was seen in CD4+ TCR diversity but not in CD8+ TCR diversity (p=0.0027 vs p=0.16), and the rise was most apparent among complete responders (p=0.02). Diversity was lower in patients who began nivolumab less than 1 year after ASCT, so these patients were left out of later analyses to avoid confounding by immune reconstitution.

According to the germline V gene, CDR1 reads SGHAT and CDR2 reads FQNNGV. Reading from cysteine to phenylalanine, the CDR3 counts 15 amino acids. Of the read, only the CDR3 DNA is kept; its 45 bases are in frame from base 1. V lost 6 bases and J lost 3 bases, and the count of bases not matched to a germline gene is 10. This receptor was obtained from a human donor with classical Hodgkin lymphoma. Sequenced here: peripheral blood mononuclear cells (PBMCs), sampled before the fourth cycle of nivolumab. Recombination joined TRBV11-2 with TRBJ2-7; 8 of the junction bases match TRBD2. The DNA sequence is TGTGCCAGCAGGCCTTTGGCGGGGGGAGGCTACGAGCAGTACTTC. Its coded protein is CASRPLAGGGYEQYF. Supplemented by the reference TRBV11-2 and TRBJ2-7 proteins around the CDR3, the complete variable domain is EAGVAQSPRYKIIEKRQSVAFWCNPISGHATLYWYQQILGQGPKLLIQFQNNGVVDDSQLPKDRFSAERLKGVDSTLKIQPAKLEDSAVYLCASRPLAGGGYEQYFGPGTRLTVT.